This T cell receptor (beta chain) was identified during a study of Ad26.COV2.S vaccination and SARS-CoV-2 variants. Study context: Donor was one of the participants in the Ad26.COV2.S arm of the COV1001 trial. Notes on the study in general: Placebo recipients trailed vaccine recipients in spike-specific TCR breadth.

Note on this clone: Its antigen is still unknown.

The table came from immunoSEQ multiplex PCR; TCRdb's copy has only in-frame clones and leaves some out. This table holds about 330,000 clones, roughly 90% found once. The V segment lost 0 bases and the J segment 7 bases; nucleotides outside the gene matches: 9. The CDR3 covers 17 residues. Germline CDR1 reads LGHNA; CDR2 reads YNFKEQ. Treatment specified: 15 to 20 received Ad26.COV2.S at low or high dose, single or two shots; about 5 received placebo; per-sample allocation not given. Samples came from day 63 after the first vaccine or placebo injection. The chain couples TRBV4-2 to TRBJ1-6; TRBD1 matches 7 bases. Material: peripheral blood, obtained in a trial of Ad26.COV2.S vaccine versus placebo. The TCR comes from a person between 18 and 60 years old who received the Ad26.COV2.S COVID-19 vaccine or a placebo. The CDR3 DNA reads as TGTGCCAGCAGCCAAGAAGCATTTGGGACAGTCAATTCACCCCTCCACTTT. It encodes CASSQEAFGTVNSPLHF.